This T cell receptor beta chain was retrieved from a study of Ad26.COV2.S vaccination and SARS-CoV-2 variants. Study at large: Ad26.COV2.S given intramuscularly, once or twice 56 days apart. Study-level results: Considerable breadth of spike-specific CD8+ and CD4+ T cell responses has reportedly been documented following vaccination. The analyses of TCR breadth and depth may have understated the size of total T cell responses.

Documented treatment: some 20 received Ad26.COV2.S at low or high dose, single or two shots; 5 received placebo; per-sample allocation not given. Day 63 following the first vaccine or placebo injection was when the samples were taken. It was Wuhan-strain SARS-CoV-2 spike that the Ad26 vaccine vector expressed. CDR1 MNHEY and CDR2 SVGEGT come from the germline V gene. The V and J ends lost 0 bases and 11 bases respectively, with 14 bases between them. CDR3 size: 14 residues. In regard to this clone: The antigen remains undetermined.

Sequencing was performed with immunoSEQ multiplex PCR; in TCRdb, only in-frame clones are kept and a portion is missing. Of a few hundred thousand clones listed, under 90% were seen once; the top ten hold 4.5% to 7%. The source material was peripheral blood, sampled in a trial of Ad26.COV2.S vaccine versus placebo. This chain connects TRBV6-2 or TRBV6-3 to TRBJ1-5; D is unclear. This receptor was identified in a person aged 18 to 65 who received the Ad26.COV2.S COVID-19 vaccine or a placebo. CDR3 sequence: CASSYSGGSGSQHF. The CDR3 DNA sequence: TGTGCCAGCAGTTACTCGGGAGGCTCCGGTTCCCAGCATTTT.